This TCR beta chain was observed in a study of T cell responses to AZD1222 COVID-19 vaccine. The study, taken as a whole, reports: Reports say nearly half of spike-specific TCRs go after unmutated variant regions. There were mostly white British donors and more females than males, and clonal diversity was possibly underestimated.

To note about this clone: Its cognate antigen is unknown.

V was clipped by 5 bases and J by 5 bases, with 11 bases between them. The germline V gene encodes CDR1 SGHRS and CDR2 YFSETQ. This CDR3 comprises 14 residues. Assay used: immunoSEQ multiplex PCR; TCRdb lists only in-frame clones, some missing. This table has over 150,000 clones, about nine tenths appearing once. The TCR originated in an adult in good health. The rearrangement links TRBV5-1 to TRBJ1-6, with D unresolved. Sequenced here: peripheral blood, sampled on day 0 of AZD1222 vaccination. The CDR3 here is CASRSGHDNSPLHF. The DNA for the CDR3 is TGCGCCAGCAGATCTGGGCACGATAATTCACCCCTCCACTTT.